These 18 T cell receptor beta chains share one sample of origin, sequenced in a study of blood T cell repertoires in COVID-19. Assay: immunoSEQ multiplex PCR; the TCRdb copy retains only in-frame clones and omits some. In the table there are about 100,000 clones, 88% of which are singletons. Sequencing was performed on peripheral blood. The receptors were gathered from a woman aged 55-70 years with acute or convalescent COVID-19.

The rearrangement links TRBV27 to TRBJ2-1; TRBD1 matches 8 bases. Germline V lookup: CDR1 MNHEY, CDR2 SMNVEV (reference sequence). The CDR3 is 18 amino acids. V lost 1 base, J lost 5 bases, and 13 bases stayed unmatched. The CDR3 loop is CASSLLGLGTGLNNEQFF. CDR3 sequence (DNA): TGTGCCAGCAGTTTATTAGGGTTGGGGACAGGTCTCAACAATGAGCAGTTCTTC.

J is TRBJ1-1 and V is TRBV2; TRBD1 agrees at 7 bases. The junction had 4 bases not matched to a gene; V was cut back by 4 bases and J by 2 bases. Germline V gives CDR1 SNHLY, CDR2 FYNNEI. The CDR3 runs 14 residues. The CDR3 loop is CASSAQGENTEAFF. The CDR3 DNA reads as TGTGCCAGCAGTGCTCAGGGGGAAAACACTGAAGCTTTCTTT. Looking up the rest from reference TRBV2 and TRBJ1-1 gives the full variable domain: EPEVTQTPSHQVTQMGQEVILRCVPISNHLYFYWYRQILGQKVEFLVSFYNNEISEKSEIFDDQFSVERPDGSNFTLKIRSTKLEDSAMYFCASSAQGENTEAFFGQGTRLTVV.

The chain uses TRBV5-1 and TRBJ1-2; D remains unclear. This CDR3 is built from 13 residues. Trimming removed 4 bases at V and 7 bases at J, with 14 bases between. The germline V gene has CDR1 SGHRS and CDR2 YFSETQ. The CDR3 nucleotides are TGCGCCAGCAGCACAACAGAGCTCAGTGGCTACACCTTC. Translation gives CASSTTELSGYTF.

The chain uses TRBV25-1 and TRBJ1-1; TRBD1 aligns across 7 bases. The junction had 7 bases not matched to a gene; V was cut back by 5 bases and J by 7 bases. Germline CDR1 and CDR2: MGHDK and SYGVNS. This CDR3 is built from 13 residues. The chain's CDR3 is CASSLSGGREAFF. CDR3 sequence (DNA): TGTGCCAGCAGTCTCTCAGGGGGGCGTGAAGCTTTCTTT. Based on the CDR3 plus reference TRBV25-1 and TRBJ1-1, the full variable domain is EADIYQTPRYLVIGTGKKITLECSQTMGHDKMYWYQQDPGMELHLIHYSYGVNSTEKGDLSSESTVSRIRTEHFPLTLESARPSHTSQYLCASSLSGGREAFFGQGTRLTVV.

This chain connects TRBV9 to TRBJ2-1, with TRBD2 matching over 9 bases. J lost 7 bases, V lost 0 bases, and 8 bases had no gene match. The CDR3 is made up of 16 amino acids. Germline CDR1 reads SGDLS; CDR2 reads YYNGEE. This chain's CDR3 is CASSVVPAGGTNEQFF. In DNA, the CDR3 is TGTGCCAGCAGCGTAGTCCCAGCGGGAGGAACAAATGAGCAGTTCTTC.

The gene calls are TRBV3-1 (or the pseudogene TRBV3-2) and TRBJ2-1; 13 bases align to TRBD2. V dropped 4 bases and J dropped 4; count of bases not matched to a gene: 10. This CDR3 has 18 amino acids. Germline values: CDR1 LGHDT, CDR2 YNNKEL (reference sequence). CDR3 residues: CASSLRGLAGALYNEQFF. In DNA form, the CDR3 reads TGTGCCAGCAGCCTCCGAGGACTAGCGGGAGCCTTATACAATGAGCAGTTCTTC.

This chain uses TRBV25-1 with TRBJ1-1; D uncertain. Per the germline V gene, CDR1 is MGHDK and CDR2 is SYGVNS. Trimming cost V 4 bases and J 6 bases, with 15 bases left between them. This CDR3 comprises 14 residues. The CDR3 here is CASSGSIYSAEAFF. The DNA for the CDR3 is TGTGCCAGCAGTGGCTCCATTTATAGCGCTGAAGCTTTCTTT.

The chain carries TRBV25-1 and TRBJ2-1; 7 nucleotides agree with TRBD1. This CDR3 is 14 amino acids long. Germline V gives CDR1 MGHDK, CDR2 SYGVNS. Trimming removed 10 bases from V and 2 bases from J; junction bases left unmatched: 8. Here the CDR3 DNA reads TGTGCCACCAGGGGGACAGTGACCTACAATGAGCAGTTCTTC. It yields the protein CATRGTVTYNEQFF.

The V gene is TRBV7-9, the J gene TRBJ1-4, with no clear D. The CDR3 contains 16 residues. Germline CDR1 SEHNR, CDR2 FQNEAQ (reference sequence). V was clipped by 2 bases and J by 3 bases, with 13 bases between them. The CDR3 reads CASSLMGRGANEKLFF. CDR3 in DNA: TGTGCCAGCAGCTTAATGGGTCGCGGGGCTAATGAAAAACTGTTTTTT.

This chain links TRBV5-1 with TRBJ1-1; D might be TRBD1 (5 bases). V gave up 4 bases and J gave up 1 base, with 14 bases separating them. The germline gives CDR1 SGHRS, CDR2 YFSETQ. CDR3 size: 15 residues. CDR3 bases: TGCGCCAGCAGCGTCCAGACAGTTTCGAACACTGAAGCTTTCTTT. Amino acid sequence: CASSVQTVSNTEAFF.

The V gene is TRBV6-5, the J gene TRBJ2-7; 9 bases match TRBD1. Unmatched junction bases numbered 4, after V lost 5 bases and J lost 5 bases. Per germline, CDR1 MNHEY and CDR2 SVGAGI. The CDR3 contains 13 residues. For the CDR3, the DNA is TGTGCCAGCAGTCCGGACAGGGGAAACGAGCAGTACTTC. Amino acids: CASSPDRGNEQYF.

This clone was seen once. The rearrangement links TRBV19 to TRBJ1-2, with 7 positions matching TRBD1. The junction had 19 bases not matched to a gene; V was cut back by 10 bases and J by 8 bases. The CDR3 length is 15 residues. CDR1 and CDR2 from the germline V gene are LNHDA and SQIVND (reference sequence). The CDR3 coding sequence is TGTGCCACCGAAGAAGGCAGGGGGATTACGCGAGGCTACACCTTC. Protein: CATEEGRGITRGYTF.

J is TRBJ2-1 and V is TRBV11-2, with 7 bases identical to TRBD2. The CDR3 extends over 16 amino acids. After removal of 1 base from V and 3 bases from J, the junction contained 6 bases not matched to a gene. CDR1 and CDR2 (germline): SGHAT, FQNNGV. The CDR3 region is CASSLAGGRIYNEQFF. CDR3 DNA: TGTGCCAGCAGCTTAGCTGGCGGGAGAATCTACAATGAGCAGTTCTTC.

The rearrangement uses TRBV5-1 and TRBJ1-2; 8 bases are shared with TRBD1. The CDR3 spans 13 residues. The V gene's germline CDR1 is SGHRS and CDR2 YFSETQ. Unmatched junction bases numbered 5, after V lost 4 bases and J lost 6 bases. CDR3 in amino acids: CASSVGTGNGYTF. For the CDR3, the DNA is TGCGCCAGCAGCGTAGGGACAGGAAATGGCTACACCTTC.

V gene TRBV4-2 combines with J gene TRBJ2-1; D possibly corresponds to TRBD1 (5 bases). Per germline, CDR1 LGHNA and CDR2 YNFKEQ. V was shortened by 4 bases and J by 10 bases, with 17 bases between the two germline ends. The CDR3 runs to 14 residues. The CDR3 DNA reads TGTGCCAGCAGCCGATCACTCCAGGGTAGCGAGCAGTTCTTC. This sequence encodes CASSRSLQGSEQFF.

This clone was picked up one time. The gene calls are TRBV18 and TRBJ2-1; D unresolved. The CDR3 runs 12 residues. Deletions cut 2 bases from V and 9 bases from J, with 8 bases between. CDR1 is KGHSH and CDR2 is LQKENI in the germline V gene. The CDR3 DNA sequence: TGTGCCAGCTCACCAATGGAGCCTGAGCAGTTCTTC. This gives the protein CASSPMEPEQFF.

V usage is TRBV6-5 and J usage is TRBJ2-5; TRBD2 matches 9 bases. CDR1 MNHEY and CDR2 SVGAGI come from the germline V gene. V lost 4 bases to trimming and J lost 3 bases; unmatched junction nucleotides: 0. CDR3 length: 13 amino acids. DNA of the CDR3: TGTGCCAGCAGTTGGACTAGCGAAGAGACCCAGTACTTC. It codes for CASSWTSEETQYF.

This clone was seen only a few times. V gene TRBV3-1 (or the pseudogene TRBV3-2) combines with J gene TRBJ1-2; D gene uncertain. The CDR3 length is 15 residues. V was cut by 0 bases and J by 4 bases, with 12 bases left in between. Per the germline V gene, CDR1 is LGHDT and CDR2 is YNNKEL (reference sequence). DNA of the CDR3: TGTGCCAGCAGCCAAGATGGAGTGGGGAGCTATGGCTACACCTTC. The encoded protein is CASSQDGVGSYGYTF.